The 24 T cell receptor beta chains listed next were all sequenced from one sample in a study of blood T cells in healthy people across ages. For the second PCR, which ran for about 7 to 12 cycles, a sample-barcoded 5' primer and a J-beta primer mix were used. TCRdb reprocessed the 5' RACE reads via MiXCR and lists one record per CDR3 protein. The data hold about 1.6 million distinct CDR3 sequences, with about 31% observed a single time. The sequenced sample was blood. Source of these receptors: a woman aged 30 to 39 in good health.

The V call is TRBV4-1, the J call TRBJ1-1; D uncertain. This CDR3 contains 15 residues. The germline V and J ends were trimmed by 1 base and 4 bases, with 13 bases remaining between them. Germline V gene lookup returns CDR1 MGHRA and CDR2 YSYEKL. Here the CDR3 DNA reads TGCGCCAGCAGCCAAGGACTGGGAATGGGCACTGAAGCTTTCTTT. This codes for CASSQGLGMGTEAFF.

This clonotype occurred a few times. The CDR3 here is CASSFQYQPQHF. The CDR3 bases are TGTGCCAGCAGTTTCCAATATCAGCCCCAGCATTTT. The rearrangement links TRBV12-3 or TRBV12-4 to TRBJ1-5; D gene uncertain. This CDR3 region has 12 residues. V lost 3 bases, J lost 5 bases, and 5 bases lay in between.

A few counts support this clonotype. The V gene is TRBV18, the J gene TRBJ2-1, with 8 nucleotides matching TRBD2. This CDR3 comprises 14 residues. From germline, CDR1 is KGHSH and CDR2 LQKENI. Trimming at V came to 4 bases and at J to 8 bases, leaving 7 bases not matched to a gene. The CDR3: CASSRSGGVDEQFF. CDR3 DNA: TGTGCCAGCTCACGTTCGGGGGGGGTCGATGAGCAGTTCTTC.

The chain employs TRBV18 and TRBJ1-2; 9 bases fit TRBD1. Per germline, CDR1 KGHSH and CDR2 LQKENI. This CDR3 is 14 amino acids long. V gave up 6 bases and J gave up 5 bases; unmatched junction bases: 7. The DNA of the CDR3 is TGTGCCAGCTCGGCGGGACAGGGAAAATATGGCTACACCTTC. Translation gives CASSAGQGKYGYTF.

The V call is TRBV12-5, the J call TRBJ2-1; a weak D match, TRBD2 (5 bases). V was cut by 6 bases and J by 3 bases, with 9 bases left in between. Germline V lookup: CDR1 LGHNT, CDR2 FRNRAP. The CDR3 contains 13 residues. The CDR3 DNA is TGTGCTAGTGGGATGACTAACTACAATGAGCAGTTCTTC. It translates to CASGMTNYNEQFF.

The J gene is TRBJ2-3, the V gene TRBV12-3 or TRBV12-4; 8 nucleotides agree with TRBD2. The CDR3 runs to 14 residues. Losses at the gene ends were 7 bases for V and 8 bases for J; bases not matched to a gene: 11. CDR3 in amino acids: CASTSGGGGSTQYF. The CDR3 DNA follows: TGTGCCAGCACCTCGGGAGGGGGAGGCTCTACGCAGTATTTT.

The chain joins TRBV30 to TRBJ2-1; 10 bases match TRBD2. CDR1 and CDR2 (germline): GTSNPN, SVGIG (reference sequence). V trimming: 0 bases; J trimming: 5 bases; junction bases outside the gene matches: 7. CDR3 length equals 16 residues. The CDR3 coding sequence is TGTGCCTGGAGTGTACGTGGACTAGCGGTAAACAATGAGCAGTTCTTC. Translation: CAWSVRGLAVNNEQFF.

This clonotype came up many times. CDR3 DNA: TGTGCCAGCAGCCCCGAGGGACAGATTAACTATGGCTACACCTTC. Protein sequence: CASSPEGQINYGYTF. V and J are TRBV9 and TRBJ1-2; 7 bases line up with TRBD1. Germline CDR1 is SGDLS and CDR2 is YYNGEE. V shed 4 bases, J shed 1 base, and the junction held 7 bases outside the gene matches. This CDR3 region has 15 residues.

Ten or more counts support this clonotype. This chain links TRBV29-1 with TRBJ2-7, with D uncertain. This CDR3 region has 13 residues. Trimming stripped 6 bases from V and 2 bases from J, with 14 bases between. CDR1 and CDR2 from the germline V gene are SQVTM and ANQGSEA. The DNA of the CDR3 is TGCAGCGTCGTAGAGGCCAGGACCTACGAGCAGTACTTC. Translation: CSVVEARTYEQYF.

This chain connects TRBV5-1 to TRBJ2-1; 15 bases align to TRBD2. The V and J ends lost 3 bases and 6 bases, in that order; junction bases with no gene match: 4. Germline assignment: CDR1 SGHRS and CDR2 YFSETQ. This CDR3 has 16 amino acids. CDR3 nucleotide sequence: TGCGCCAGCAGCTCCCCGGGACTAGCGGGAGGCAATGAGCAGTTCTTC. As protein: CASSSPGLAGGNEQFF. The full variable domain, in which reference TRBV5-1 and TRBJ2-1 provide the parts outside the CDR3, is KAGVTQTPRYLIKTRGQQVTLSCSPISGHRSVSWYQQTPGQGLQFLFEYFSETQRNKGNFPGRFSGRQFSNSRSEMNVSTLELGDSALYLCASSSPGLAGGNEQFFGPGTRLTVL.

The table lists this clonotype with many counts. The junction and the germline gene differ at one end; a read error may be behind it. V and J are TRBV5-1 and TRBJ2-2, with no clear D. CDR1 is SGHRS and CDR2 is YFSETQ in the germline V gene. This CDR3 has 13 amino acids. CDR3: CASSGVNTGELFF. CDR3 bases: TGTGCCAGCAGTGGCGTAAACACCGGGGAGCTGTTTTTT. The full variable domain, rest sourced from reference TRBV5-1 and TRBJ2-2, is KAGVTQTPRYLIKTRGQQVTLSCSPISGHRSVSWYQQTPGQGLQFLFEYFSETQRNKGNFPGRFSGRQFSNSRSEMNVSTLELGDSALYLCASSGVNTGELFFGEGSRLTVL.

On this clonotype itself: A clone one base away is much larger, so this may be a read error. The chain links TRBV6-5 to TRBJ2-5; 7 bases fit TRBD1. Trimming at V came to 8 bases and at J to 1 base, leaving 4 bases not matched to a gene. The CDR3 is 13 amino acids. Germline lookup yields CDR1 MNHEY and CDR2 SVGAGI. The CDR3 region has the DNA TGTGCCAGCTATTCAGGGGGCCAAGAGACCCAGTACTTC. Translated, it gives CASYSGGQETQYF.

This clonotype has at least ten counts. The CDR3 region is CASSSGPRGYTF. CDR3 in DNA: TGTGCCAGCAGCTCTGGACCACGGGGCTACACCTTC. V and J are TRBV12-3 or TRBV12-4 and TRBJ1-2; D remains ambiguous. Trimming removed 6 bases at V and 8 bases at J, with 13 bases between. The CDR3 covers 12 residues.

Notes on this clonotype: Sequence at one end of the junction differs from germline and may be a read error. This chain joins TRBV27 and TRBJ2-1; 11 bases line up with TRBD2. Germline V gene sequence: CDR1 MNHEY, CDR2 SMNVEV (reference sequence). This CDR3 comprises 18 residues. CDR3 amino acids: CANSLLTSGSGPYNEQFF. CDR3 DNA: TGTGCCAACAGTTTATTAACTAGCGGGAGTGGTCCCTACAATGAGCAGTTCTTC.

This clonotype was observed many times. This chain uses TRBV12-3 or TRBV12-4 with TRBJ2-5; D may be TRBD1 (7 bases). The CDR3 spans 15 residues. V lost 4 bases and J lost 4, with 16 bases in between. DNA for the CDR3: TGTGCCAGCAGTTACACCGGGACAGCGGGAGAGACCCAGTACTTC. It translates to CASSYTGTAGETQYF.

This clonotype showed up many times. The rearrangement joins TRBV4-1 to TRBJ2-3; D call uncertain. The germline V gene encodes CDR1 MGHRA and CDR2 YSYEKL. The CDR3 sequence is 16 residues long. Trimming took off 3 bases at V and 2 bases at J, with 15 bases between the two ends. The CDR3 loop reads CASSHDDTGITDTQYF. The CDR3 nucleotides read TGCGCCAGCAGCCACGATGACACCGGAATCACAGATACGCAGTATTTT.

The rearrangement joins TRBV20-1 to TRBJ2-7; possible D gene TRBD1, 5 bases. The CDR3 loop spans 15 amino acids. The ends were cut back, 2 bases at V and 2 bases at J, with 16 bases in the middle. In germline, CDR1 is DFQATT, CDR2 SNEGSKA (reference sequence). The CDR3 bases are TGCAGTGCTAGACACTTGGGCCCGACAGCCTACGAGCAGTACTTC. Residues: CSARHLGPTAYEQYF.

The chain has TRBV7-8 and TRBJ2-2; possibly TRBD1 for D (6 bases). The CDR3 length is 18 residues. Germline V gene lookup returns CDR1 SGHVS and CDR2 FQNEAQ. V lost 2 bases and J 0 bases, leaving 16 bases between the germline ends. CDR3 nucleotide sequence: TGTGCCAGCAGCTTAACTTCTACAGGGTTTCCGAACACCGGGGAGCTGTTTTTT. This translates into CASSLTSTGFPNTGELFF.

The chain has TRBV7-9 and TRBJ2-7; D gene ambiguous. In germline, CDR1 is SEHNR, CDR2 FQNEAQ (reference sequence). Trimming removed 5 bases from V and 0 bases from J, with 17 bases in between. The CDR3 spans 16 residues. The CDR3 DNA is TGTGCCAGCAGCCATGTCGAGAAACGGAGCTCCTACGAGCAGTACTTC. Protein: CASSHVEKRSSYEQYF.

The rearrangement uses TRBV29-1 and TRBJ2-2; TRBD1 matches at 9 bases. The CDR3 is 15 amino acids. Trimming at V came to 3 bases and at J to 4 bases, leaving 6 bases not matched to a gene. The germline V gene encodes CDR1 SQVTM and CDR2 ANQGSEA. CDR3 residues: CSVEPQGASTGELFF. DNA of the CDR3: TGCAGCGTTGAGCCACAGGGGGCGTCCACCGGGGAGCTGTTTTTT.

This clonotype was seen a handful of times. The V gene is TRBV12-3 or TRBV12-4, the J gene TRBJ2-1, with 8 nucleotides matching TRBD2. V was clipped by 2 bases and J by 1 base; unmatched bases: 4. This CDR3 comprises 16 residues. The CDR3 region has the DNA TGTGCCAGCAGTTTAAGCGGGAGCACGTCCTACAATGAGCAGTTCTTC. This codes for CASSLSGSTSYNEQFF.

This chain joins TRBV20-1 and TRBJ1-6; possibly TRBD1 for D (5 bases). V lost 6 bases to trimming and J lost 13 bases, with 16 bases between them. CDR1 is DFQATT, CDR2 SNEGSKA, per germline (reference sequence). The CDR3 spans 12 residues. The CDR3, as DNA: TGCAGTGCGGGAAAGACAGCGGCCCCCCTCCACTTT. This gives the protein CSAGKTAAPLHF.

This clonotype was counted only a few times. V is TRBV7-8 and J is TRBJ2-1; D possibly matches TRBD1 or TRBD2 (5 bases each). This CDR3 spans 17 amino acids. V lost 5 bases to trimming and J lost 4 bases, with 21 bases between them. The germline gives CDR1 SGHVS, CDR2 FQNEAQ. The CDR3 DNA reads as TGTGCCAGCAGCCCCTCGGTTTCTGGAGGACAATACAATGAGCAGTTCTTC. Encoded protein: CASSPSVSGGQYNEQFF.

The rearrangement uses TRBV6-1 and TRBJ2-6, with 10 bases that match TRBD1. The CDR3 is made up of 18 amino acids. Germline V gives CDR1 MNHNS, CDR2 SASEGT. Trimming removed 7 bases from V and 0 bases from J; junction bases left unmatched: 9. This chain's CDR3 is CASNRPGQGSSGANVLTF. CDR3 sequence (DNA): TGTGCCAGCAATAGGCCGGGACAGGGGAGCTCTGGGGCCAACGTCCTGACTTTC.